The text below deals with one T cell receptor beta chain. In the original workflow: Amplification of reference gene primers provided the estimated nucleated cell counts. The protocol was immunoSEQ multiplex PCR, while the TCRdb copy is restricted to in-frame clones and leaves out a portion. The D gene and trimming were derived from the DNA, and the V and J assignments and clone size from that table. The profile shows approximately 54,000 clones, 81% of them singletons. This entry belongs to a study of blood T cell repertoires in COVID-19. Study background: Both acute and convalescent COVID-19 samples were obtained from the United States, Italy and Spain. In each case, the material was cDNA or gDNA derived from T cells, B-cell-depleted T cells, or PBMCs.

The CDR3 length is 15 residues. Looked up from germline, CDR1 is MNHEY and CDR2 is SMNVEV (reference sequence). With 5 bases removed from V and 4 bases from J, the gap between germline ends came to 12 bases. The sequencing input was peripheral blood. The receptor was derived from a woman aged 55-75 years with acute or convalescent COVID-19. V usage is TRBV27 and J usage is TRBJ1-6, with a weak D call TRBD1 (6 bases). The chain's CDR3 is CASSLGQSYNSPLHF. The CDR3 DNA reads TGTGCCAGCAGTCTCGGACAGAGTTATAATTCACCCCTCCACTTT.